The clone carrying this T cell receptor (beta chain) was counted between two and nine times. These data originate in a study of blood T cell repertoires in COVID-19. The overall study: Researchers got acute and convalescent COVID-19 samples from the United States, Italy and Spain. T cells, B-cell-depleted T cells, or PBMCs provided the cDNA or gDNA that served as material.

Germline V gives CDR1 SGDLS, CDR2 YYNGEE. The CDR3 totals 12 residues. V dropped 3 bases and J dropped 6 bases, with 6 bases sitting between them. Authors' methods: Amplification of reference gene primers was used by the study to estimate nucleated cell counts. The data were produced by immunoSEQ multiplex PCR, yet TCRdb's version contains in-frame clones alone and is incomplete. The D gene and trimming were derived from the DNA, and the V and J assignments and clone size from that table. The data hold over 85,000 clones, with roughly nine tenths observed a single time. The chain joins TRBV9 to TRBJ2-2; D unclear. The TCR comes from a man aged 65-85 years with acute or convalescent COVID-19. Specimen: peripheral blood. The chain's CDR3 is CASSDGAGELFF. The CDR3 DNA reads TGTGCCAGCAGCGACGGAGCCGGGGAGCTGTTTTTT.